The 3 T cell receptor beta chains below all came from one sample that was sequenced in a study of cytomegalovirus exposure and HLA in healthy donors (dated by TCRdb to the late 2010s). The method was the immunoSEQ multiplex PCR assay. TCRdb's version of the immuneACCESS table is confined to in-frame rearrangements and falls short of the full clone set. An unresolved V gene accounts for under half of the shortfall where checked; the remainder is of unknown origin. The sample has 150,000 to 200,000 clones on record, almost 85% of them singletons. The top ten clonotypes cover roughly 10% of the sample. The material sequenced was PBMCs. These receptors were taken from a young man in good health and CMV-seropositive.

The chain employs TRBV4-1 and TRBJ2-7; D is perhaps TRBD2 (5 bases). The CDR3 has 14 residues. CDR1 and CDR2 (germline): MGHRA, YSYEKL. V was pared by 1 base and J by 5 bases, with 12 bases between. The CDR3 DNA reads TGCGCCAGCAGCCAAGTTCCCGGGAAAAACGAGCAGTACTTC. Its translation: CASSQVPGKNEQYF.

The chain couples TRBV6-6 to TRBJ2-1; D possibly corresponds to TRBD1 (8 bases). The germline CDR1 and CDR2 sequences are MNHNY and SVGAGI (reference sequence). The length of the CDR3 is 14 residues. Trimming cost V 3 bases and J 7 bases, with 13 bases left between them. CDR3 bases: TGTGCCAGCAGTTATTTACAGGGGGGGAATGAGCAGTTCTTC. Its translation: CASSYLQGGNEQFF.

This clone has a handful of counts. The junction and the germline gene differ at one end; a read error may be behind it. The chain joins TRBV13 to TRBJ1-4; possible D gene TRBD1, 5 bases. Germline V gives CDR1 PRHDT, CDR2 FYEKMQ (reference sequence). The CDR3 consists of 14 residues. For the CDR3, the DNA is TGTGCCAGCAGCGCCGCGGGGACTAGTGAAAAACTGTTTTTT. As protein: CASSAAGTSEKLFF.